The 21 T cell receptor beta chains reported below all come from one sample, sequenced in a study of blood T cell repertoires in COVID-19. Some clones are missing from TCRdb's copy, which holds only in-frame ones; the method was immunoSEQ multiplex PCR. The data hold almost 300,000 clones, with roughly 86% observed a single time. Sequenced material: peripheral blood. These receptors came from a woman in her 30s with COVID-19, enrolled during active disease.

V usage is TRBV19 and J usage is TRBJ1-2; 7 nucleotides align to TRBD1. V was clipped by 11 bases and J by 3 bases; unmatched bases: 9. Germline lookup yields CDR1 LNHDA and CDR2 SQIVND (reference sequence). This CDR3 comprises 13 residues. The CDR3 loop reads CASAQGVYYGYTF. For the CDR3, the DNA is TGTGCCTCCGCCCAGGGGGTTTACTATGGCTACACCTTC.

The chain recombines TRBV19 with TRBJ1-5; 10 bases are shared with TRBD1. Germline CDR1 reads LNHDA; CDR2 reads SQIVND (reference sequence). The J segment lost 6 bases and the V segment lost 4 bases, leaving 6 bases of the junction unmatched. CDR3 length: 15 residues. The CDR3 nucleotides are TGTGCCAGTAGTAGGGGGACAGGGGCGGGTCAGCCCCAGCATTTT. It encodes CASSRGTGAGQPQHF.

The V and J genes are TRBV5-6 and TRBJ2-7; D is unresolved. Germline CDR1 SGHDT, CDR2 YYEEEE. The length of the CDR3 is 13 residues. V shed 3 bases and J shed 2 bases, with 9 bases lying between them. CDR3: CASSSKTTYEQYF. In DNA, the CDR3 is TGTGCCAGCAGCTCTAAAACGACCTACGAGCAGTACTTC. The entire variable domain, with the rest obtained from reference TRBV5-6 and TRBJ2-7, is as follows: DAGVTQSPTHLIKTRGQQVTLRCSPKSGHDTVSWYQQALGQGPQFIFQYYEEEERQRGNFPDRFSGHQFPNYSSELNVNALLLGDSALYLCASSSKTTYEQYFGPGTRLTVT.

The chain joins TRBV29-1 to TRBJ2-2; tentatively, D is TRBD2 (5 bases). This CDR3 has 13 amino acids. V lost 7 bases and J lost 6, with 15 bases in between. Per the germline V gene, CDR1 is SQVTM and CDR2 is ANQGSEA. The CDR3 sequence is CSAQGEGPGELFF. CDR3 nucleotides: TGCAGCGCCCAAGGAGAGGGCCCCGGGGAGCTGTTTTTT.

About this clone itself: The same CDR3 also results from other DNA sequences found in this sample. The CDR3: CASSLDGQPQHF. The CDR3 coding sequence is TGCGCCAGCAGCTTGGACGGTCAGCCCCAGCATTTT. This rearrangement joins TRBV5-1 to TRBJ1-5; D not certain. This CDR3 contains 12 residues. Trimming took 0 bases from V and 6 from J, leaving 4 bases between them. From germline, CDR1 is SGHRS and CDR2 YFSETQ.

A remark on this clone: Distinct nucleotide sequences in the sample also encode this CDR3. The gene calls are TRBV3-1 (or the pseudogene TRBV3-2) and TRBJ2-1; 10 bases agree with TRBD2. From germline, CDR1 is LGHDT and CDR2 YNNKEL (reference sequence). The CDR3 is made up of 15 amino acids. The junction had 2 bases not matched to a gene; V was cut back by 4 bases and J by 2 bases. The CDR3 region has the DNA TGTGCCAGCAGCCCGCTAGCGGGAGCCTACAATGAGCAGTTCTTC. It yields the protein CASSPLAGAYNEQFF.

The chain links TRBV19 to TRBJ2-7; 7 nucleotides match TRBD1. This CDR3 contains 15 residues. CDR1 is LNHDA and CDR2 is SQIVND in the germline V gene (reference sequence). Trimming took 0 bases from V and 1 from J; bases not matched to a gene: 3. This CDR3 is CASSIDYRGSYEQYF. Written as DNA, the CDR3 is TGTGCCAGTAGTATAGACTACAGGGGATCCTACGAGCAGTACTTC.

J is TRBJ2-5 and V is TRBV5-6; TRBD2 might be the D (7 bases). The CDR3 is made up of 15 amino acids. Trimming removed 2 bases at V and 7 bases at J, with 18 bases between. Germline values: CDR1 SGHDT, CDR2 YYEEEE. The CDR3 region has the DNA TGTGCCAGCAGCTTACCGGGGGGCACGGAGGGGACCCAGTACTTC. This translates into CASSLPGGTEGTQYF.

The chain recombines TRBV24-1 with TRBJ2-7; TRBD1 matches 9 bases. Germline loops: CDR1 KGHDR, CDR2 SFDVKD. The CDR3 is made up of 14 amino acids. J was trimmed by 5 bases and V by 5 bases; bases with no gene match: 6. CDR3 region: CATSGDRVSHEQYF. The CDR3 nucleotides read TGTGCCACCAGTGGGGACAGGGTTTCCCACGAGCAGTACTTC.

With regard to this clone: The junction and the germline gene differ at one end; a read error may be behind it. The chain joins TRBV27 to TRBJ2-1; D is undetermined. This CDR3 region has 14 residues. Germline V lookup: CDR1 MNHEY, CDR2 SMNVEV (reference sequence). The CDR3 DNA is TGTGCCAGCAGGTTATCAGGAGCGATCAATGAGCAGTTCTTC. It specifies CASRLSGAINEQFF.

In this sample, this clone turned up once. This chain connects TRBV10-3 to TRBJ1-1; D may be TRBD1 (6 bases). The V end was cut by 6 bases, the J end by 0 bases, with 11 bases between. The CDR3 sequence is 14 residues long. In germline, CDR1 is ENHRY, CDR2 SYGVKD. The CDR3 nucleotides read TGTGCCATCAGCCGGGACACCATGAACACTGAAGCTTTCTTT. This encodes CAISRDTMNTEAFF.

A few counts support this clone. This chain links TRBV11-2 with TRBJ1-2; D might be TRBD1 (5 bases). The germline V gene has CDR1 SGHAT and CDR2 FQNNGV. The V end lost 4 bases, the J end lost 7 bases, and 13 bases lay between the germline ends. The CDR3 length is 13 residues. The CDR3 DNA is TGTGCCAGCAGCTCCCACCAGGGCTCTGGCTACACCTTC. It yields the protein CASSSHQGSGYTF.

This chain joins TRBV5-1 and TRBJ1-2; no definite D call. V was shortened by 3 bases and J by 8 bases, with 8 bases between the two germline ends. The germline CDR1 and CDR2 sequences are SGHRS and YFSETQ. The CDR3 has 11 residues. The CDR3 coding sequence is TGCGCCAGCAGCTACGGACTCGGCTACACCTTC. It is translated as CASSYGLGYTF.

This rearrangement joins TRBV5-1 to TRBJ1-2; TRBD1 aligns across 9 bases. CDR3 length equals 13 residues. V lost 7 bases to trimming and J lost 8 bases; unmatched junction nucleotides: 9. Looked up from germline, CDR1 is SGHRS and CDR2 is YFSETQ. CDR3 bases: TGCGCCAGCCGGACAGGGGAGATGGGAGGCTACACCTTC. It yields the protein CASRTGEMGGYTF. Together with reference TRBV5-1 and TRBJ1-2, the CDR3 gives the full variable domain: KAGVTQTPRYLIKTRGQQVTLSCSPISGHRSVSWYQQTPGQGLQFLFEYFSETQRNKGNFPGRFSGRQFSNSRSEMNVSTLELGDSALYLCASRTGEMGGYTFGSGTRLTVV.

The chain combines TRBV24-1 with TRBJ2-3; 8 nucleotides agree with TRBD2. Looked up from germline, CDR1 is KGHDR and CDR2 is SFDVKD. With V trimmed by 2 bases and J by 4 bases, 7 bases remained unmatched. The CDR3 consists of 16 residues. This CDR3 reads CATSDSGGARADTQYF. CDR3 nucleotides: TGTGCCACCAGTGATTCGGGGGGGGCGAGGGCAGATACGCAGTATTTT.

The table lists this clone with many counts. Other DNA sequences in the sample encode the same CDR3. V usage is TRBV12-3 or TRBV12-4 and J usage is TRBJ2-5; D is perhaps TRBD2 (5 bases). V was pared by 0 bases and J by 4 bases, with 6 bases between. The CDR3 is 13 residues long. As DNA, the CDR3 is TGTGCCAGCAGTTTAGCGGGGAGAGAGACCCAGTACTTC. Its protein is CASSLAGRETQYF.

The chain links TRBV28 to TRBJ1-2, with TRBD1 matching over 9 bases. There are 17 residues in the CDR3. The germline V gene encodes CDR1 MDHEN and CDR2 SYDVKM. Trimming removed 4 bases from V and 3 bases from J; junction bases left unmatched: 12. CDR3 nucleotide sequence: TGTGCCAGCAGTTCCCAAATCCGGGACAGGGAGGACTATGGCTACACCTTC. Protein sequence: CASSSQIRDREDYGYTF.

This clone was seen a few times. The rearrangement uses TRBV5-1 and TRBJ2-7; D not resolved. The CDR3 contains 12 residues. The V gene's germline CDR1 is SGHRS and CDR2 YFSETQ. Trimming shortened V by 0 bases and J by 4 bases, and 5 bases separated the two germline ends. The CDR3 sequence is CASSLGEYEQYF. CDR3 nucleotide sequence: TGCGCCAGCAGCTTGGGCGAATACGAGCAGTACTTC.

The chain uses TRBV6-4 and TRBJ2-1; a weak D match, TRBD2 (5 bases). V shed 5 bases and J shed 2 bases, with 16 bases lying between them. This CDR3 has 16 amino acids. From germline, CDR1 is MRHNA and CDR2 SNTAGT. The CDR3 region is CASSLHRAGTYNEQFF. CDR3 DNA: TGTGCCAGCAGTCTACACCGCGCCGGGACCTACAATGAGCAGTTCTTC.

The J gene is TRBJ2-7, the V gene TRBV12-3 or TRBV12-4; tentatively, D is TRBD2 (7 bases). The length of the CDR3 is 13 residues. Trimming shortened V by 6 bases and J by 8 bases, and 17 bases separated the two germline ends. CDR3 sequence: CASSRVAGAQQYF. In DNA form, the CDR3 reads TGTGCCAGCAGCCGAGTCGCGGGGGCGCAGCAGTACTTC.

This chain links TRBV11-2 with TRBJ2-4; D perhaps matches TRBD2 (6 bases). Trimming removed 3 bases from V and 1 base from J, with 13 bases in between. The CDR3 sequence is 16 residues long. The germline CDR1 and CDR2 sequences are SGHAT and FQNNGV. CDR3 DNA: TGTGCCAGCAGCTTTGGAGGGGCCCTCGCCAAAAACATTCAGTACTTC. It translates to CASSFGGALAKNIQYF.